The entry below gives a single T cell receptor beta chain sequence along with its context. Autoimmune disease history or systemic immunosuppression led to patients being barred. The data derive from a study of OX40 agonist ivuxolimab in advanced cancers. For the study at large: Averaging about 60 years in age, with a range of about 23 to 85, the cohort was about 83% male. In three patients, partial responses were observed, one with hepatocellular carcinoma and two with cutaneous melanoma.

Repertoires were generated with immunoSEQ multiplex PCR, while TCRdb's copy carries only in-frame clones and drops some. The table lists around 80,000 clones, around 84% of them singletons. This CDR3 has 13 amino acids. CDR1 SGHVS and CDR2 FQNEAQ come from the germline V gene. V dropped 1 base and J dropped 0 bases, with 1 base sitting between them. This specimen was CD4+ or CD8+ T cells sorted from blood, taken in a trial of the OX40 agonist ivuxolimab. This clonotype was obtained from an adult with an advanced solid tumor such as melanoma, head and neck, liver or kidney cancer. The chain employs TRBV7-8 and TRBJ1-5; the D is unclear. CDR3 amino acids: CASSLVSNQPQHF. Written as DNA, the CDR3 is TGTGCCAGCAGCTTAGTTAGCAATCAGCCCCAGCATTTT.